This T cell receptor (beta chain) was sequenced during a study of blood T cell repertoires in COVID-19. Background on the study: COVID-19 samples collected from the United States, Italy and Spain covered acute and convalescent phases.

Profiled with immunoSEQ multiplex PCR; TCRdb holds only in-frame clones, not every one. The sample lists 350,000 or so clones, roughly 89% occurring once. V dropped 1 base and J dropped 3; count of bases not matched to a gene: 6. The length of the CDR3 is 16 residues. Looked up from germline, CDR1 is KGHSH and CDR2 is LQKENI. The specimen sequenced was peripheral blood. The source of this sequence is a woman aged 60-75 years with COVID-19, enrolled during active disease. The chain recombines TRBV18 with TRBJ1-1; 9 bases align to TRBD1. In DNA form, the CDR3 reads TGTGCCAGCTCACCACAGGACAGGGGTTGGGACACTGAAGCTTTCTTT. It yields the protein CASSPQDRGWDTEAFF.